This entry describes one T cell receptor (beta chain). Its antigen is not known. Germline V lookup: CDR1 SGHTA, CDR2 FQGTGA. V shed 0 bases, J shed 0 bases, and the junction held 2 bases outside the gene matches. This CDR3 spans 19 amino acids. Those who donated were healthy bone marrow donors. The data were taken from a study of cytomegalovirus exposure and HLA in healthy donors. Study observations and caveats: When analyzed later, the rates of TCR association showed variation by HLA locus, with DRB1 the most and HLA-C the fewest. Specific recognition of CMV antigens was confirmed in vitro for three chains (all CMV-associated). Roughly 170 TCR beta chains were listed as cytomegalovirus-associated.

The PCR ran on 60 Vbeta and 13 Jbeta primers. Here immunoSEQ multiplex PCR was the method, and the copy in TCRdb shows in-frame clones only, minus some. This table holds 98,000 or so clones, roughly 80% found once. This chain connects TRBV7-3 to TRBJ2-1; 16 positions agree with TRBD2. The sequence came from a female donor in good health and CMV-seronegative. Material: PBMCs. CDR3 in DNA: TGTGCCAGCAGCTTAACGGGACTAGCGGGAGGGTACTCCTACAATGAGCAGTTCTTC. It is translated as CASSLTGLAGGYSYNEQFF.